This TCR beta chain was identified during a study of T cell responses to AZD1222 COVID-19 vaccine. Repertoires were generated with immunoSEQ multiplex PCR, while TCRdb's copy carries only in-frame clones and drops some. In the table there are about 120,000 clones, about 86% of which are singletons. General study findings and limits: The study reported that nearly half of spike-specific TCRs target unmutated variant regions. The peak T cell response came first, and repertoires were sampled only after it. Donors, mostly white British, included more females; clonal diversity was possibly underestimated.

Pooled in the analysis were second doses at about 4 or about 12 weeks. Notes on this clone: Its antigen remains unidentified.

This receptor was obtained from an adult who received the AZD1222 COVID-19 vaccine. Here the sequenced sample was peripheral blood, taken 28 days after the second AZD1222 dose.

CDR3 region: CASSLNSGGTGNTIYF. The CDR3 bases are TGTGCCAGCAGCTTAAACAGTGGGGGAACTGGAAACACCATATATTTT. The chain combines TRBV7-2 with TRBJ1-3; D may be TRBD1 (5 bases). CDR1 SGHTA and CDR2 FQGNSA come from the germline V gene. The CDR3 has 16 amino acids. Trimming shortened V by 2 bases and J by 2 bases, and 13 bases separated the two germline ends.